These 25 T cell receptor beta chains were sequenced from one sample in a study of T cell responses to AZD1222 COVID-19 vaccine. Using immunoSEQ multiplex PCR, the repertoire was profiled, and TCRdb retains in-frame clones only, with some absent. The sample holds about 120,000 clones, 85% to 90% seen once. The input for sequencing was peripheral blood, taken on day 0 of AZD1222 vaccination. The receptors stem from an adult in good health.

The sample holds one count of this clone. The J gene is TRBJ2-7, the V gene TRBV5-1; D gene uncertain. Germline CDR1 and CDR2: SGHRS and YFSETQ. There are 18 residues in the CDR3. V lost 1 base and J lost 2, with 22 bases in between. The CDR3 DNA reads as TGCGCCAGCAGCTTGTCTCTGGTGGAGCCCGTAAACCCCTACGAGCAGTACTTC. Protein product: CASSLSLVEPVNPYEQYF.

The chain links TRBV7-9 to TRBJ2-6; 12 nucleotides line up with TRBD2. Germline V gene data show CDR1 as SEHNR and CDR2 as FQNEAQ (reference sequence). V shed 5 bases and J 3 bases; nucleotides not matched to a gene: 5. The CDR3 length is 17 residues. The CDR3 loop reads CASSLRLAGDGANVLTF. DNA of the CDR3: TGTGCCAGCAGCCTCAGACTAGCGGGAGATGGGGCCAACGTCCTGACTTTC.

CDR3 DNA: TGTGCCACCAAGCGTGAAGCGGGAGGACCAGATACGCAGTATTTT. It translates to CATKREAGGPDTQYF. The J gene is TRBJ2-3, the V gene TRBV2; 9 bases match TRBD2. V lost 10 bases to trimming and J lost 4 bases; unmatched junction nucleotides: 12. The germline CDR1 and CDR2 sequences are SNHLY and FYNNEI. The CDR3 sequence is 15 residues long.

Details on this clone: The sample contains more than one DNA sequence encoding this CDR3. The rearrangement uses TRBV7-2 and TRBJ2-5; D call uncertain. Germline assignment: CDR1 SGHTA and CDR2 FQGNSA. Trimming left V 1 base short and J 5 bases short, with 5 bases between. The CDR3 length is 12 residues. For the CDR3, the DNA is TGTGCCAGCAGCTTAGACCGGGAGACCCAGTACTTC. Its translation is CASSLDRETQYF.

The rearrangement links TRBV10-2 to TRBJ2-5, with 9 bases fitting TRBD2. The CDR3 loop spans 13 amino acids. Trimming cost V 6 bases and J 3 bases; bases outside gene matches: 2. The V gene's germline CDR1 is WSHSY and CDR2 SAAADI. The CDR3 loop is CASRASGEETQYF. In DNA, the CDR3 is TGCGCCAGCAGGGCTAGCGGGGAAGAGACCCAGTACTTC.

V gene TRBV6-2 or TRBV6-3 combines with J gene TRBJ1-2; perhaps TRBD1 as D (5 bases). From germline, CDR1 is MNHEY and CDR2 SVGEGT. V lost 2 bases, J lost 8 bases, and 9 bases lay in between. This CDR3 has 12 amino acids. The CDR3 bases are TGTGCCAGCAGTTACCTGACAGAAGGCTACACCTTC. Translation: CASSYLTEGYTF.

In this sample, this clone turned up a few times. The V gene is TRBV2, the J gene TRBJ2-5, with D perhaps given as TRBD1 or TRBD2 (5 bases each). The CDR3 contains 15 residues. V was trimmed by 6 bases and J by 4 bases, leaving 18 bases between them. Germline CDR1 SNHLY, CDR2 FYNNEI. As DNA, the CDR3 is TGTGCCAGCAGACCGGGACGGTCGGTAGGAGAGACCCAGTACTTC. It encodes CASRPGRSVGETQYF.

This chain joins TRBV19 and TRBJ1-4, with a weak D call TRBD1 (6 bases). The germline V gene has CDR1 LNHDA and CDR2 SQIVND (reference sequence). The CDR3 spans 13 residues. The germline V and J ends were trimmed by 6 bases and 5 bases, with 10 bases remaining between them. The CDR3 spells CASSRTVNEKLFF. The CDR3 DNA reads TGTGCCAGTAGCAGGACAGTGAATGAAAAACTGTTTTTT.

A few counts support this clone. The chain employs TRBV6-6 and TRBJ1-6, with a possible D match to TRBD1 (5 bases). V was clipped by 4 bases and J by 11 bases, with 12 bases between them. The CDR3 is 13 amino acids. The germline gives CDR1 MNHNY, CDR2 SVGAGI (reference sequence). The CDR3 spells CASSSIQVAPLHF. The CDR3 region has the DNA TGTGCCAGCAGTTCTATACAGGTGGCACCCCTCCACTTT.

This clone was recorded once. This chain uses TRBV4-3 with TRBJ2-2; D possibly corresponds to TRBD2 (6 bases). The V gene lost 4 bases and the J gene lost 4 bases, with 10 bases spanning the gap. Germline-derived CDR1 and CDR2 are LGHNA and YSLEER. The CDR3 runs 14 residues. The CDR3 DNA sequence: TGCGCCAGCAGCCTGACGGGAGTCACCGGGGAGCTGTTTTTT. Amino acid sequence: CASSLTGVTGELFF.

The chain links TRBV4-2 to TRBJ2-2; D gene ambiguous. This CDR3 region has 14 residues. The V and J ends lost 4 bases and 4 bases respectively, with 10 bases between them. The germline V gene has CDR1 LGHNA and CDR2 YNFKEQ. In nucleotides, the CDR3 is TGTGCCAGCAGCCCTATGACGGGCACCGGGGAGCTGTTTTTT. Protein sequence: CASSPMTGTGELFF.

The chain carries TRBV12-3 or TRBV12-4 and TRBJ1-2; D gene unclear. With 7 bases removed from V and 5 bases from J, the gap between germline ends came to 14 bases. CDR3 length equals 13 residues. The DNA of the CDR3 is TGTGCCAGCAACCCCGGGAGCTCTTATGGCTACACCTTC. Its protein product is CASNPGSSYGYTF.

Details on this clone: The same CDR3 also results from other DNA sequences found in this sample. The chain links TRBV30 to TRBJ2-7; no clear D gene. The V gene lost 0 bases and the J gene lost 0 bases, with 6 bases spanning the gap. Germline loops: CDR1 GTSNPN, CDR2 SVGIG (reference sequence). The CDR3 is 13 residues long. CDR3 coding DNA: TGTGCCTGGAGTGTTGGAAGCTCCTACGAGCAGTACTTC. Residues: CAWSVGSSYEQYF.

This clone was found a few times. The chain recombines TRBV10-2 with TRBJ2-7; tentatively, D is TRBD1 or TRBD2 (5 bases each). Germline CDR1 WSHSY, CDR2 SAAADI. The CDR3 totals 15 residues. V lost 4 bases and J 0 bases, leaving 13 bases between the germline ends. CDR3 loop: CASSGAGTGSYEQYF. DNA of the CDR3: TGCGCCAGCAGTGGGGCCGGGACGGGCTCCTACGAGCAGTACTTC.

V usage is TRBV23-1 and J usage is TRBJ1-5, with 8 bases fitting TRBD1. TRBV23-1 is known as an ORF, though its function is uncertain. This CDR3 region has 17 residues. V trimming: 3 bases; J trimming: 1 base; junction bases outside the gene matches: 8. CDR3 DNA sequence: TGCGCCAGCAGTCATTACCCGACAGGGGTCAGCAATCAGCCCCAGCATTTT. Amino acids: CASSHYPTGVSNQPQHF.

This rearrangement joins TRBV19 to TRBJ1-2, with D hard to call. Germline loops: CDR1 LNHDA, CDR2 SQIVND (reference sequence). The V gene lost 3 bases and the J gene lost 3 bases, with 8 bases spanning the gap. The CDR3 loop spans 13 amino acids. This chain's CDR3 is CASSMERHYGYTF. DNA for the CDR3: TGTGCCAGTAGTATGGAGCGGCACTATGGCTACACCTTC.

The chain carries TRBV28 and TRBJ1-1; D is perhaps TRBD1 (5 bases). V lost 6 bases to trimming and J lost 5 bases, with 16 bases between them. The germline V gene encodes CDR1 MDHEN and CDR2 SYDVKM. The CDR3 spans 14 residues. CDR3 residues: CASSSRAGRTEAFF. The DNA of the CDR3 is TGTGCCAGCAGCTCCAGGGCGGGGAGGACTGAAGCTTTCTTT.

This clone was recorded only once. V gene TRBV27 combines with J gene TRBJ1-4; maybe TRBD1 (5 bases). V lost 5 bases and J 15 bases, leaving 16 bases between the germline ends. Germline-derived CDR1 and CDR2 are MNHEY and SMNVEV (reference sequence). This CDR3 has 12 residues. DNA for the CDR3: TGTGCCAGCAGTAACCGGGGGACGGGGATGTTTTTT. Protein product: CASSNRGTGMFF.

This clone has only a few counts. The chain is built from TRBV6-2 or TRBV6-3 and TRBJ2-7; D call uncertain. The length of the CDR3 is 15 residues. V lost 5 bases, J lost 2 bases, and 16 bases lay in between. The V gene's germline CDR1 is MNHEY and CDR2 SVGEGT. The CDR3 region is CASSTPPATTYEQYF. CDR3 DNA: TGTGCCAGCAGTACCCCCCCCGCTACCACCTACGAGCAGTACTTC.

The chain has TRBV9 and TRBJ1-1; tentative D call: TRBD1 (5 bases). The CDR3 totals 13 residues. V lost 0 bases and J 3 bases, leaving 6 bases between the germline ends. Germline V CDR1 and CDR2: SGDLS, YYNGEE. CDR3 residues: CASSVGGDTEAFF. The CDR3 DNA is TGTGCCAGCAGCGTAGGAGGGGACACTGAAGCTTTCTTT.

The genes are TRBV5-4 and TRBJ2-3; 11 bases fit TRBD2. In germline, CDR1 is SGHNT, CDR2 YYREEE (reference sequence). The CDR3 spans 15 residues. J was trimmed by 1 base and V by 5 bases; bases with no gene match: 3. The CDR3: CASSQLAGGTDTQYF. The CDR3 nucleotides are TGTGCCAGCAGTCAACTAGCGGGGGGCACAGATACGCAGTATTTT.

The CDR3 here is CASSLEGFTDTQYF. The CDR3 DNA follows: TGCGCCAGCAGCTTGGAGGGTTTCACAGATACGCAGTATTTT. V usage is TRBV5-1 and J usage is TRBJ2-3; no clear D gene. CDR1 and CDR2 (germline): SGHRS, YFSETQ. The length of the CDR3 is 14 residues. Trimming removed 0 bases from V and 2 bases from J, with 7 bases in between.

The gene calls are TRBV7-9 and TRBJ2-7; TRBD1 agrees at 8 bases. V was clipped by 1 base and J by 3 bases; unmatched bases: 8. Germline V gene data show CDR1 as SEHNR and CDR2 as FQNEAQ (reference sequence). This CDR3 comprises 16 residues. The CDR3 nucleotides read TGTGCCAGCAGCTTAGTTAGGGCACAGGGGGACTACGAGCAGTACTTC. Encoded protein: CASSLVRAQGDYEQYF. Complete variable domain (other parts from reference TRBV7-9 and TRBJ2-7): DTGVSQNPRHKITKRGQNVTFRCDPISEHNRLYWYRQTLGQGPEFLTYFQNEAQLEKSRLLSDRFSAERPKGSFSTLEIQRTEQGDSAMYLCASSLVRAQGDYEQYFGPGTRLTVT.

This chain joins TRBV4-1 and TRBJ2-2, with 15 bases fitting TRBD2. The germline V gene encodes CDR1 MGHRA and CDR2 YSYEKL. The CDR3 has 18 residues. V gave up 4 bases and J gave up 4 bases; unmatched junction bases: 7. The CDR3 region is CASSPGTSGGPITGELFF. The CDR3 coding sequence is TGCGCCAGCAGCCCTGGGACTAGCGGGGGGCCAATCACCGGGGAGCTGTTTTTT.

This chain's CDR3 is CASSRQWGTEAFF. The DNA for the CDR3 is TGTGCCAGTTCTCGACAGTGGGGTACTGAAGCTTTCTTT. V is TRBV12-3 or TRBV12-4 and J is TRBJ1-1; TRBD1 is a possible D gene (5 bases). The V end lost 9 bases, the J end lost 5 bases, and 16 bases lay between the germline ends. The CDR3 contains 13 residues.